The sequence of this TCR beta chain was determined in a study of cytomegalovirus exposure and HLA in healthy donors. Germline V gene sequence: CDR1 GTSNPN, CDR2 SVGIG (reference sequence). This CDR3 has 14 amino acids. It was with 60 Vbeta and 13 Jbeta primers that the PCR ran. Profiled with immunoSEQ multiplex PCR; TCRdb holds only in-frame clones, not every one. The table records some 160,000 clones, roughly 80% of them present only once. The gene calls are TRBV30 and TRBJ2-2; D may be TRBD2 (5 bases). The sequencing sample was made of PBMCs. The TCR sequence derives from a man in his forties in good health and CMV-seronegative. CDR3 nucleotide sequence: TGTGCTCACGGGGTGGCCGGCTCCACCGGGGAGCTGTTTTTT. Residues: CAHGVAGSTGELFF.